This passage covers 17 T cell receptor beta chains from one sample sequenced in a study of T-cell memory formation after mild COVID-19. TCRdb reanalysed the 5' RACE reads using MiXCR and keeps one entry per CDR3 protein. This table has around 140,000 distinct CDR3 sequences, approximately 6% appearing once. The material sequenced was PBMCs or a T cell subset sorted from them (not recorded which). These receptors were taken from an adult woman who had mild COVID-19 (a few samples of this study predate the infection). Cell type and time point are not known.

Ten or more counts support this clonotype. The CDR3 sequence: CASSWGAGVARTYNEQFF. CDR3 DNA sequence: TGTGCCAGCAGTTGGGGGGCGGGAGTTGCGAGAACCTACAATGAGCAGTTCTTC. The chain is built from TRBV12-3 or TRBV12-4 and TRBJ2-1; possible D gene TRBD2, 7 bases. Trimming took off 4 bases at V and 2 bases at J, with 21 bases between the two ends. The CDR3 contains 18 residues.

The chain is built from TRBV4-2 and TRBJ2-5; 15 nucleotides match TRBD2. This CDR3 has 16 residues. V gave up 2 bases and J gave up 5 bases; unmatched junction bases: 3. Germline V gives CDR1 LGHNA, CDR2 YNFKEQ. The CDR3 spells CASSQTGTSGGETQYF. The CDR3, as DNA: TGTGCCAGCAGCCAAACCGGGACTAGCGGGGGGGAGACCCAGTACTTC.

At least ten counts were recorded for this clonotype. This sequence joins TRBV12-3 or TRBV12-4 and TRBJ1-5, with D hard to call. The CDR3 spans 14 residues. The V end was cut by 5 bases, the J end by 4 bases, with 12 bases between. The CDR3, as DNA: TGTGCCAGCAGTCAAAGGCCAGCGAATCAGCCCCAGCATTTT. Protein sequence: CASSQRPANQPQHF.

The rearrangement uses TRBV27 and TRBJ1-1, with D possibly matching TRBD1 (6 bases). V shed 8 bases and J shed 5 bases, with 18 bases lying between them. The CDR3 has 14 amino acids. Germline assignment: CDR1 MNHEY and CDR2 SMNVEV (reference sequence). In nucleotides, the CDR3 is TGTGCCAGCGTGAGTTGGGGGCTGCGGACTGAAGCTTTCTTT. It codes for CASVSWGLRTEAFF.

This clonotype was counted at least ten times. This chain connects TRBV27 to TRBJ2-3; D remains unclear. Germline V CDR1 and CDR2: MNHEY, SMNVEV (reference sequence). CDR3 size: 14 residues. Trimming took 5 bases from V and 2 from J, leaving 11 bases between them. This CDR3 reads CASSRQTVTDTQYF. CDR3 nucleotide sequence: TGTGCCAGCAGTAGACAAACGGTCACAGATACGCAGTATTTT.

This clonotype was picked up a small number of times. The CDR3 DNA follows: TGTGCCAGCACAGGGAGTCAGGGGGTCACTGAAGCTTTCTTT. Its translation: CASTGSQGVTEAFF. The genes are TRBV25-1 and TRBJ1-1, with 7 bases matching TRBD1. V was pared by 7 bases and J by 4 bases, with 9 bases of the junction left unmatched. The CDR3 runs to 14 residues. Germline assignment: CDR1 MGHDK and CDR2 SYGVNS.

In its sample, this clonotype was seen many times. V gene TRBV20-1 combines with J gene TRBJ1-1; a weak D match, TRBD1 (5 bases). CDR3 length: 16 amino acids. V was pared by 0 bases and J by 0 bases, with 14 bases between. CDR1 is DFQATT and CDR2 is SNEGSKA in the germline V gene (reference sequence). CDR3 sequence reads: CSARDPKRGVNTEAFF. The CDR3 DNA follows: TGCAGTGCTAGAGATCCCAAAAGGGGTGTGAACACTGAAGCTTTCTTT.

This clonotype has a count of ten or more. This chain links TRBV12-3 or TRBV12-4 with TRBJ2-1; 11 bases are a match to TRBD2. V shed 7 bases and J 10 bases; nucleotides not matched to a gene: 27. The CDR3 loop spans 20 amino acids. The DNA of the CDR3 is TGTGCCAGCACCCTAAATCCGGGACTAGCGGAAAGGGCAGGGTTTAGAGAGCAGTTCTTC. Its translation is CASTLNPGLAERAGFREQFF.

This clonotype was observed a handful of times. This rearrangement joins TRBV20-1 to TRBJ2-7; 16 bases agree with TRBD2. The CDR3 contains 15 residues. V gave up 1 base and J gave up 4 bases; unmatched junction bases: 1. CDR1 is DFQATT and CDR2 is SNEGSKA in the germline V gene (reference sequence). CDR3 nucleotide sequence: TGCAGTGCTAGAGCGGGACTAGCGGGAGGGTACGAGCAGTACTTC. It specifies CSARAGLAGGYEQYF.

The CDR3 here is CASSPGKAPGETQYF. CDR3 sequence (DNA): TGTGCCAGCAGCCCGGGAAAGGCCCCGGGGGAGACCCAGTACTTC. The rearrangement uses TRBV5-5 and TRBJ2-5; maybe TRBD2 (5 bases). V was pared by 4 bases and J by 5 bases, with 18 bases between. CDR3 size: 15 residues. Germline lookup yields CDR1 SGHKS and CDR2 YYEKEE (reference sequence).

This clonotype has at least ten counts. The rearrangement joins TRBV11-2 to TRBJ2-5; D is unclear. Between the trimmed V and J ends, which lost 6 bases and 5 bases, there was a span of 7 bases. Germline CDR1 and CDR2: SGHAT and FQNNGV. This CDR3 contains 11 residues. CDR3: CASSPLETQYF. For the CDR3, the DNA is TGTGCCAGCAGTCCCTTGGAGACCCAGTACTTC.

The gene calls are TRBV4-3 and TRBJ2-2; 10 bases line up with TRBD1. This CDR3 spans 17 amino acids. The trim removed 3 bases at V and 4 bases at J, leaving 8 bases unmatched. Germline loops: CDR1 LGHNA, CDR2 YSLEER. CDR3 nucleotide sequence: TGCGCCAGCAGCCAGGAGGGACAGGGGACGTTCACCGGGGAGCTGTTTTTT. Protein product: CASSQEGQGTFTGELFF.

This clonotype was recorded a few times. CDR3 nucleotide sequence: TGCAGTGCTAGAGATGGCAGAAGACCCTCTGGGGCCAACGTCCTGACTTTC. Translated: CSARDGRRPSGANVLTF. The gene calls are TRBV20-1 and TRBJ2-6; D is unresolved. From germline, CDR1 is DFQATT and CDR2 SNEGSKA (reference sequence). Trimming took 0 bases from V and 0 from J, leaving 12 bases between them. CDR3 length: 17 amino acids.

This clonotype has a handful of counts. This chain connects TRBV18 to TRBJ2-3; a possible D gene is TRBD2 (7 bases). CDR3 length equals 17 residues. The germline gives CDR1 KGHSH, CDR2 LQKENI. The V end was cut by 3 bases, the J end by 4 bases, with 20 bases between. This CDR3 is CASSPNTAGAASDTQYF. The CDR3, as DNA: TGTGCCAGCTCACCCAATACTGCGGGGGCGGCATCAGATACGCAGTATTTT.

This clonotype was recorded many times. The rearrangement uses TRBV6-2 or TRBV6-3 and TRBJ2-7; D is uncertain. The germline V and J ends were trimmed by 0 bases and 3 bases, with 3 bases remaining between them. The CDR3 extends over 12 amino acids. Germline values: CDR1 MNHEY, CDR2 SVGEGT. This chain's CDR3 is CASSYSIYEQYF. CDR3 bases: TGTGCCAGCAGTTACTCCATCTACGAGCAGTACTTC.

The sample holds a few counts of this clonotype. The chain recombines TRBV12-3 or TRBV12-4 with TRBJ2-4; no clear D gene. The V end lost 7 bases, the J end lost 1 base, and 20 bases lay between the germline ends. The CDR3 loop spans 17 amino acids. The CDR3 loop reads CASTKGPGRVAKNIQYF. CDR3 nucleotides: TGTGCCAGCACCAAAGGACCAGGAAGGGTTGCCAAAAACATTCAGTACTTC.

This clonotype was observed a handful of times. This rearrangement joins TRBV24-1 to TRBJ2-6; 7 nucleotides match TRBD2. J was trimmed by 0 bases and V by 2 bases; bases with no gene match: 6. Germline V CDR1 and CDR2: KGHDR, SFDVKD. This CDR3 region has 18 residues. The CDR3 DNA reads TGTGCCACCAGTGATTCTGGCGGGAGAATCTCTGGGGCCAACGTCCTGACTTTC. Residues: CATSDSGGRISGANVLTF.